One sample yielded the 14 T cell receptor beta chains listed below, sequenced in a study of beta chain features in type 1 diabetes. Sequencing targeted expressed TCRB transcripts, as all isolated RNA had been reverse transcribed. Profiling relied on immunoSEQ multiplex PCR, and the TCRdb table lists in-frame clones only, not all of them. Among almost 350,000 clones listed, around 8.5% were seen once. Findings and caveats of the study: In all four CD4+ subsets, TCRB CDR3 length was significantly, moderately reduced in type 1 diabetes.

Their specific antigens are unknown. Input material: central memory CD4+ T cells from blood. The receptor source for this set is a man in his thirties or forties with type 1 diabetes.

This clone appeared a few times. The V gene is TRBV30, the J gene TRBJ1-4; D remains ambiguous. Deletions cut 2 bases from V and 5 bases from J, with 6 bases between. Germline CDR1 GTSNPN, CDR2 SVGIG (reference sequence). CDR3 length: 12 residues. Here the CDR3 reads CAWSSGNEKLFF. The CDR3 region has the DNA TGTGCCTGGAGTAGCGGGAATGAAAAACTGTTTTTT.

The V and J genes are TRBV30 and TRBJ1-5; the D is unclear. From germline, CDR1 is GTSNPN and CDR2 SVGIG (reference sequence). CDR3 length equals 14 residues. The V end was cut by 0 bases, the J end by 2 bases, with 8 bases between. CDR3 region: CAWSVNRGNQPQHF. CDR3 nucleotide sequence: TGTGCCTGGAGTGTAAACCGGGGCAATCAGCCCCAGCATTTT. Filled out from reference TRBV30 and TRBJ1-5, the complete variable domain reads SQTIHQWPATLVQPVGSPLSLECTVEGTSNPNLYWYRQAAGRGLQLLFYSVGIGQISSEVPQNLSASRPQDRQFILSSKKLLLSDSGFYLCAWSVNRGNQPQHFGDGTRLSIL.

This chain connects TRBV4-3 to TRBJ1-2; TRBD1 matches 8 bases. The CDR3 is 13 residues long. J gave up 12 bases and V 0 bases, and 6 bases lay outside the gene matches. Per germline, CDR1 LGHNA and CDR2 YSLEER. CDR3 sequence: CASSQDGDRFHTF. In DNA form, the CDR3 reads TGCGCCAGCAGCCAAGACGGGGACAGGTTTCACACCTTC.

This clone was observed a handful of times. This chain's CDR3 is CSVEDLNSEQYF. The CDR3 coding sequence is TGCAGCGTTGAAGATCTTAACAGCGAGCAGTACTTC. The chain employs TRBV29-1 and TRBJ2-7; no firm D call. The length of the CDR3 is 12 residues. CDR1 is SQVTM, CDR2 ANQGSEA, per germline. Trimming shortened V by 0 bases and J by 6 bases, and 9 bases separated the two germline ends.

This clone has a handful of counts. This chain links TRBV7-2 with TRBJ2-7; D gene unclear. The length of the CDR3 is 14 residues. V lost 4 bases, J lost 0 bases, and 10 bases lay in between. The germline CDR1 and CDR2 sequences are SGHTA and FQGNSA. The CDR3 nucleotides read TGTGCCAGCAGCTCAGCCAGGTCCTCCTACGAGCAGTACTTC. Its protein product is CASSSARSSYEQYF.

CDR3 amino acids: CASSKGPNYEQYF. The CDR3 DNA sequence: TGTGCCAGCAGTAAAGGACCGAACTACGAGCAGTACTTC. The chain carries TRBV6-5 and TRBJ2-7; D is unclear. The CDR3 is 13 residues long. Germline CDR1 is MNHEY and CDR2 is SVGAGI. V lost 5 bases and J 3 bases, leaving 11 bases between the germline ends.

This clone turned up a few times. V usage is TRBV6-5 and J usage is TRBJ1-2, with 8 positions matching TRBD1. The germline V gene encodes CDR1 MNHEY and CDR2 SVGAGI. V lost 9 bases to trimming and J lost 2 bases; unmatched junction nucleotides: 2. There are 12 residues in the CDR3. Here the CDR3 reads CASRQGNYGYTF. The DNA for the CDR3 is TGTGCCAGTCGACAGGGGAACTATGGCTACACCTTC.

CDR3 region: CASDDRNPYEQYF. In DNA form, the CDR3 reads TGTGCCAGTGACGACAGAAACCCCTACGAGCAGTACTTC. The chain has TRBV6-5 and TRBJ2-7; tentatively, D is TRBD1 (5 bases). Per the germline V gene, CDR1 is MNHEY and CDR2 is SVGAGI. Trimming pared 9 bases from V and 2 bases from J, leaving 14 bases between. The CDR3 loop spans 13 amino acids.

In its sample, this clone was seen many times. V and J are TRBV6-1 and TRBJ1-1; possible D gene TRBD1, 6 bases. This CDR3 comprises 14 residues. V was pared by 6 bases and J by 5 bases, with 16 bases between. Germline V gene data show CDR1 as MNHNS and CDR2 as SASEGT. The CDR3 DNA is TGTGCCAGCAGCCTAACCAGGGGTGAAACTGAAGCTTTCTTT. Translated: CASSLTRGETEAFF.

About this clone: The same CDR3 also results from other DNA sequences found in this sample. This chain links TRBV2 with TRBJ2-3, with unresolved D. Germline assignment: CDR1 SNHLY and CDR2 FYNNEI. The ends were cut back, 3 bases at V and 0 bases at J, with 4 bases in the middle. The CDR3 is 13 amino acids. CDR3 DNA sequence: TGTGCCAGCAGTGAGCGTAGCACAGATACGCAGTATTTT. This sequence encodes CASSERSTDTQYF. Using reference TRBV2 and TRBJ2-3 for the parts outside the CDR3, the full variable domain is EPEVTQTPSHQVTQMGQEVILRCVPISNHLYFYWYRQILGQKVEFLVSFYNNEISEKSEIFDDQFSVERPDGSNFTLKIRSTKLEDSAMYFCASSERSTDTQYFGPGTRLTVL.

This clone occurred a few times. The chain carries TRBV4-3 and TRBJ1-6; 8 bases agree with TRBD1. From germline, CDR1 is LGHNA and CDR2 YSLEER. The CDR3 is made up of 17 amino acids. Trimming cost V 0 bases and J 9 bases; bases outside gene matches: 10. The CDR3: CASSQDLGTGLGSPLHF. For the CDR3, the DNA is TGCGCCAGCAGCCAAGACCTTGGGACAGGCCTCGGTTCACCCCTCCACTTT.

This clone was observed a handful of times. V and J are TRBV9 and TRBJ1-5; D call uncertain. V lost 0 bases and J 3 bases, leaving 7 bases between the germline ends. Germline values: CDR1 SGDLS, CDR2 YYNGEE. This CDR3 is 14 amino acids long. In DNA, the CDR3 is TGTGCCAGCAGCGTAGGAGGAGACAATCAGCCCCAGCATTTT. Translating gives CASSVGGDNQPQHF. The full variable domain, in which reference TRBV9 and TRBJ1-5 provide the parts outside the CDR3, is DSGVTQTPKHLITATGQRVTLRCSPRSGDLSVYWYQQSLDQGLQFLIQYYNGEERAKGNILERFSAQQFPDLHSELNLSSLELGDSALYFCASSVGGDNQPQHFGDGTRLSIL.

V and J are TRBV30 and TRBJ1-1; D may be TRBD1 (5 bases). CDR3 length: 16 residues. V was pared by 3 bases and J by 1 base, with 18 bases between. Germline V gene data show CDR1 as GTSNPN and CDR2 as SVGIG (reference sequence). The CDR3 bases are TGTGCCTGGAGCCAGGGTAACGGCATGTGGAACACTGAAGCTTTCTTT. Its translation is CAWSQGNGMWNTEAFF.

This clone was counted at least ten times. The chain couples TRBV23-1 to TRBJ2-3; 9 bases agree with TRBD1. TRBV23-1 is filed as an ORF, its function uncertain. The V segment lost 5 bases and the J segment 2 bases; nucleotides outside the gene matches: 11. The CDR3 extends over 17 amino acids. This CDR3 is CASSALSGTGYTDTQYF. DNA of the CDR3: TGCGCCAGCAGTGCACTTTCCGGGACAGGGTACACAGATACGCAGTATTTT.